Listed below are T cell receptor beta chains from one sample, sequenced in a study of response to subunit inactivated influenza vaccine. TCRdb fed the RT-PCR reads into MiXCR, producing one record per CDR3 protein. In the table there are over 650,000 distinct CDR3 sequences, under 20% of which are singletons. This material consisted of PBMCs from blood, taken 5 days after vaccination. The receptors stem from a man between 45 and 60 years old who received an inactivated influenza vaccine. CDR3s include the opening cysteine and the closing phenylalanine or tryptophan.

cdr3_length | v_call | cdr3_aa
12 | TRBV30 | CAWSVRLNEQYF
15 | TRBV29-1 | CSATLGTALNTEAFF
13 | TRBV29-1 | CSVGTWGVEKLFF
14 | TRBV12-3/TRBV12-4 | CASRRQGNSDEQYF
15 | TRBV9 | CASSVPGARYNEQFF
15 | TRBV7-2 | CASSLFGLASDTQYF
17 | TRBV29-1 | CSVVGLAGTPSTGELFF
14 | TRBV28 | CASSFSGARVEQYF
15 | TRBV6-2/TRBV6-3 | CASSYGGLVNQPQHF
16 | TRBV24-1 | CATSDFGSRVTGELFF
14 | TRBV18 | CASSPLGSSDTQYF
13 | TRBV18 | CASSRSRDLEQYF
13 | TRBV6-1 | CASSELRNQPQHF
13 | TRBV6-1 | CASSEQIHHEQFF
15 | TRBV9 | CASSVVADSPETQYF
15 | TRBV7-9 | CASRPTGGFIYGYTF
16 | TRBV5-1 | CASSLDGGSSYNEQFF
14 | TRBV29-1 | CSVYWDRVPGELFF
14 | TRBV25-1 | CASRPQWGGPEAFF
14 | TRBV7-9 | CASSRGYSGHIIRF
14 | TRBV5-5 | CASSYQGSADTQYF
14 | TRBV5-1 | CASSLNGGQETQYF
15 | TRBV5-1 | CASSAGRAGGTEAFF
15 | TRBV5-8 | CASSLEGQGYNEQFF
13 | TRBV30 | CAWSVRRGETQYF
18 | TRBV4-2 | CASSQVTVADSSYNEQFF
18 | TRBV7-8 | CASSFRDRVTLGYNEQFF
14 | TRBV9 | CASSVSLGMETQYF
17 | TRBV12-3/TRBV12-4 | CASSSKAGGRAVNEQFF
21 | TRBV10-3 | CAISVPNSINRDRGRYNEQFF
16 | TRBV4-2 | CASSQVGGSLDNEQFF
15 | TRBV20-1 | CSAMTDKRVTDTQYF
10 | TRBV10-3 | CAIGDQPQHF
14 | TRBV4-2 | CASSQDRAGQPQHF
20 | TRBV7-8 | CASSLPTSGGILSSTDTQYF
15 | TRBV5-1 | CASSPAAASTGELFF
16 | TRBV11-2 | CASSHEVGVGTDTQYF
13 | TRBV10-3 | CATTDRGTDTQYF
14 | TRBV20-1 | CSARTPSSYNEQFF
15 | TRBV6-5 | CASSSRTVNTGELFF
15 | TRBV24-1 | CATSDLGRNTGELFF
14 | TRBV28 | CASSSSGTSDIQYF
16 | TRBV10-3 | CAITPGPRDLSYEQYF
15 | TRBV20-1 | CSARPEGTYHNEQFF
15 | TRBV20-1 | CSARDWGSGSNEQFF
15 | TRBV6-5 | CASSSDFRRDQPQHF
12 | TRBV29-1 | CSVAAGRTEAFF
16 | TRBV5-1 | CASSLTGSDSGNTIYF
14 | TRBV12-3/TRBV12-4 | CASRPSGGAWEQFF
14 | TRBV5-1 | CASSEREFGETQYF
21 | TRBV12-3/TRBV12-4 | CASSLALAWSGEIRVYYEQYF
13 | TRBV4-3 | CASSRGAADTQYF
16 | TRBV20-1 | CSARRPAGTAKNIQYF
15 | TRBV25-1 | CASSDIGQANPEAFF
16 | TRBV5-5 | CASSLPTSGIDNEQFF
15 | TRBV7-9 | CASTLRGGRDNEQFF
17 | TRBV28 | CASSLSPAGVYTGELFF
13 | TRBV20-1 | CSATGTGVYEQYF
13 | TRBV7-2 | CASSTTTGYEQYF
14 | TRBV4-2 | CASSRPGTRDEAFF